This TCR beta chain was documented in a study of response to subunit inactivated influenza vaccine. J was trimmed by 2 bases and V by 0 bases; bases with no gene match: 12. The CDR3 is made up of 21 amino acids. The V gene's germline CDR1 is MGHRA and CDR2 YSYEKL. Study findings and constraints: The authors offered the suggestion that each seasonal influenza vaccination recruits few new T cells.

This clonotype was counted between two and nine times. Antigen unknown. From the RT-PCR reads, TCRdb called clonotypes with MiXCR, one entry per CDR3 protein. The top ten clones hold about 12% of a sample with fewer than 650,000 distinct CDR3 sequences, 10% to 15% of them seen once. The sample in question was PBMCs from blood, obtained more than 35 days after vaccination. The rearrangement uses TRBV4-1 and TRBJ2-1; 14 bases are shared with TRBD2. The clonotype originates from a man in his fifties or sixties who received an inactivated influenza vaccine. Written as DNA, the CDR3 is TGCGCCAGCAGCCAAGATACCCCTGGACTAGCGGGAGGAGTCGCCTACAATGAGCAGTTCTTC. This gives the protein CASSQDTPGLAGGVAYNEQFF.